A single sample gave rise to the 2 T cell receptor beta chains below, sequenced in a study of blood T cell repertoires in COVID-19. Profiling relied on immunoSEQ multiplex PCR, and the TCRdb table lists in-frame clones only, not all of them. This sample has 75,000 to 100,000 clones, with 87% found just once. Sequenced input: peripheral blood. The receptors originated from a woman of 80 years or more with acute or convalescent COVID-19.

This rearrangement joins TRBV25-1 to TRBJ2-3, with D possibly TRBD1 on 5 matching bases. The CDR3 spans 14 residues. V gave up 10 bases and J gave up 0 bases, with 14 bases separating them. Germline V gene data show CDR1 as MGHDK and CDR2 as SYGVNS. CDR3 in DNA: TGTGCCACCACAGGACCCACCAGCACAGATACGCAGTATTTT. Amino acids: CATTGPTSTDTQYF.

This chain connects TRBV19 to TRBJ1-2; D is ambiguous. Germline lookup yields CDR1 LNHDA and CDR2 SQIVND (reference sequence). The V gene lost 7 bases and the J gene lost 3 bases, with 9 bases spanning the gap. This CDR3 is built from 12 residues. The CDR3 coding sequence is TGTGCCAGTACACCAGACTACTATGGCTACACCTTC. Translation: CASTPDYYGYTF.